Following are 27 T cell receptor beta chains from one sample sequenced in a study of cytomegalovirus exposure and HLA in healthy donors. PCR used 60 Vbeta primers and 13 Jbeta primers. Data came from immunoSEQ multiplex PCR; TCRdb stores just in-frame clones and leaves some out. This sample has roughly 80,000 clones; 62% occur once, and the top ten carry roughly 4%. The sequencing sample was made of PBMCs. These receptors were collected from a male donor in good health and CMV-seropositive.

The V gene is TRBV7-2, the J gene TRBJ2-1; the match to TRBD1 covers 12 bases. CDR1 and CDR2 (germline): SGHTA, FQGNSA. J gave up 5 bases and V 6 bases, and 8 bases lay outside the gene matches. The length of the CDR3 is 16 residues. The CDR3 sequence: CASRRPGQGANNEQFF. CDR3 nucleotide sequence: TGTGCCAGCAGACGGCCGGGACAGGGGGCGAACAATGAGCAGTTCTTC.

This clone was detected only a few times. The chain combines TRBV20-1 with TRBJ1-1, with TRBD1 as a possible D gene (5 bases). V lost 6 bases and J 5 bases, leaving 10 bases between the germline ends. Germline CDR1 reads DFQATT; CDR2 reads SNEGSKA (reference sequence). The CDR3 sequence is 11 residues long. CDR3 residues: CSATDTTEAFF. The DNA of the CDR3 is TGCAGTGCCACGGACACTACTGAAGCTTTCTTT.

CDR3 in amino acids: CASSLVVGSGKYNNEQFF. CDR3 in DNA: TGTGCCAGCAGCTTAGTCGTGGGTAGCGGAAAGTACAACAATGAGCAGTTCTTC. The chain couples TRBV11-2 to TRBJ2-1, with D perhaps TRBD2 (6 bases). This CDR3 has 18 amino acids. Per germline, CDR1 SGHAT and CDR2 FQNNGV. V was pared by 1 base and J by 5 bases, with 21 bases between.

The chain carries TRBV18 and TRBJ2-3; 9 bases match TRBD2. V lost 7 bases to trimming and J lost 5 bases; unmatched junction nucleotides: 4. CDR3 size: 13 residues. Germline CDR1 reads KGHSH; CDR2 reads LQKENI. CDR3 region: CASFSGSVDTQYF. In DNA form, the CDR3 reads TGTGCCAGCTTTAGCGGGAGCGTAGATACGCAGTATTTT.

In DNA form, the CDR3 reads TGTGCCAGCAGCTTAGCGAGGAAGGAGACTAGCGGCACAGATACGCAGTATTTT. Its protein product is CASSLARKETSGTDTQYF. V gene TRBV7-6 combines with J gene TRBJ2-3; 8 nucleotides agree with TRBD2. Trimming took 0 bases from V and 1 from J; bases not matched to a gene: 9. Germline-derived CDR1 and CDR2 are SGHVS and FNYEAQ. The CDR3 contains 18 residues. Together with reference TRBV7-6 and TRBJ2-3, the CDR3 gives the full variable domain: GAGVSQSPRYKVTKRGQDVALRCDPISGHVSLYWYRQALGQGPEFLTYFNYEAQQDKSGLPNDRFSAERPEGSISTLTIQRTEQRDSAMYRCASSLARKETSGTDTQYFGPGTRLTVL.

The chain has TRBV4-1 and TRBJ2-7, with TRBD2 matching 9 bases. The ends lost 1 base at V and 7 bases at J; junction bases unmatched: 8. Germline CDR1 MGHRA, CDR2 YSYEKL. The CDR3 loop spans 15 amino acids. The CDR3 here is CASSQGGSGGFEQYF. The CDR3 DNA follows: TGCGCCAGCAGCCAAGGGGGTAGCGGGGGATTTGAGCAGTACTTC.

Only a few counts were recorded for this clone. The chain uses TRBV2 and TRBJ2-1, with 12 bases fitting TRBD2. Trimming removed 5 bases from V and 0 bases from J; junction bases left unmatched: 14. The CDR3 extends over 20 amino acids. Germline assignment: CDR1 SNHLY and CDR2 FYNNEI. This CDR3 reads CASSPRGTSGPPSSYNEQFF. DNA for the CDR3: TGTGCCAGCAGTCCCAGGGGGACTAGCGGGCCTCCAAGCTCCTACAATGAGCAGTTCTTC. Based on the CDR3 plus reference TRBV2 and TRBJ2-1, the full variable domain is EPEVTQTPSHQVTQMGQEVILRCVPISNHLYFYWYRQILGQKVEFLVSFYNNEISEKSEIFDDQFSVERPDGSNFTLKIRSTKLEDSAMYFCASSPRGTSGPPSSYNEQFFGPGTRLTVL.

In the case of this clone: A read error may produce the germline difference seen at one junction end. The chain employs TRBV7-7 and TRBJ2-1, with D maybe TRBD2 (5 bases). From germline, CDR1 is SSHAT and CDR2 FNYEAQ (reference sequence). This CDR3 contains 14 residues. The CDR3 coding sequence is TGTGCTAGCAGCATCGGCGCCACTAGCAATGAGCAGTTCTTC. It is translated as CASSIGATSNEQFF.

The CDR3 nucleotides are TGTGCCTTTTGGGTCCGGGAGGCTCCCTACGAGCAGTACTTC. Protein sequence: CAFWVREAPYEQYF. V gene TRBV7-8 combines with J gene TRBJ2-7; TRBD2 aligns across 7 bases. Trimming cost V 11 bases and J 2 bases; bases outside gene matches: 12. CDR3 length: 14 amino acids. Per the germline V gene, CDR1 is SGHVS and CDR2 is FQNEAQ.

This clone was detected only a few times. J is TRBJ1-1 and V is TRBV5-1; no reliable D call. The CDR3 sequence is 13 residues long. V was trimmed by 5 bases and J by 0 bases, leaving 8 bases between them. Germline assignment: CDR1 SGHRS and CDR2 YFSETQ. The CDR3 here is CASSPGLNTEAFF. CDR3 bases: TGCGCCAGCAGTCCCGGTCTGAACACTGAAGCTTTCTTT.

The rearrangement uses TRBV15 and TRBJ1-1; 8 positions agree with TRBD1. CDR1 LNHNV and CDR2 YYDKDF come from the germline V gene (reference sequence). V shed 3 bases, J shed 2 bases, and the junction held 8 bases outside the gene matches. This CDR3 spans 16 amino acids. CDR3 DNA sequence: TGTGCCACCAGCAGTCCCGAGACAGGGGCCAACACTGAAGCTTTCTTT. Translation gives CATSSPETGANTEAFF.

V gene TRBV27 combines with J gene TRBJ1-1, with 8 bases lining up with TRBD1. This CDR3 has 16 residues. V lost 5 bases and J lost 1; bases outside the gene matches: 9. Looked up from germline, CDR1 is MNHEY and CDR2 is SMNVEV (reference sequence). Here the CDR3 DNA reads TGTGCCAGCAGTCCCCTTTGGGACAGGAAGAACACTGAAGCTTTCTTT. Its protein product is CASSPLWDRKNTEAFF.

The chain couples TRBV25-1 to TRBJ2-5; D is unresolved. The DNA end is a closer match to TRBJ2-7, so the J assignment may be wrong. The CDR3 totals 13 residues. Looked up from germline, CDR1 is MGHDK and CDR2 is SYGVNS. The CDR3 DNA reads as TGTGCCAGCAGCGCCGGGTCCTCCTACGAGCAGTACTTC. The encoded protein is CASSAGSSYEQYF.

The J gene is TRBJ2-1, the V gene TRBV6-6, with D tentatively TRBD2 (6 bases). This CDR3 has 15 residues. CDR1 is MNHNY and CDR2 is SVGAGI in the germline V gene (reference sequence). The V end lost 5 bases, the J end lost 3 bases, and 14 bases lay between the germline ends. The CDR3 is CASSRTGTYYNEQFF. The CDR3 DNA reads TGTGCCAGCAGTCGAACCGGGACTTACTACAATGAGCAGTTCTTC.

The V call is TRBV7-2, the J call TRBJ1-3, with D uncertain. This CDR3 comprises 12 residues. CDR1 SGHTA and CDR2 FQGNSA come from the germline V gene. Trimming stripped 4 bases from V and 7 bases from J, with 8 bases between. CDR3 sequence reads: CASSSERNTIYF. For the CDR3, the DNA is TGTGCCAGCAGCTCCGAACGGAACACCATATATTTT. Looking up the rest from reference TRBV7-2 and TRBJ1-3 gives the full variable domain: GAGVSQSPSNKVTEKGKDVELRCDPISGHTALYWYRQSLGQGLEFLIYFQGNSAPDKSGLPSDRFSAERTGGSVSTLTIQRTQQEDSAVYLCASSSERNTIYFGEGSWLTVV.

This clone was seen only once. The J gene is TRBJ2-2, the V gene TRBV9; a possible D gene is TRBD1 (6 bases). Germline CDR1 is SGDLS and CDR2 is YYNGEE. V was pared by 3 bases and J by 3 bases, with 12 bases between. This CDR3 is built from 15 residues. Written as DNA, the CDR3 is TGTGCCAGCAGCGCCGACAGGCGGGACACCGGGGAGCTGTTTTTT. Translated: CASSADRRDTGELFF.

This clone was counted between two and nine times. CDR3 protein: CASSFGGDYNEQFF. CDR3 DNA: TGTGCCAGCAGCTTCGGGGGGGACTACAATGAGCAGTTCTTC. V usage is TRBV7-2 and J usage is TRBJ2-1, with 8 bases aligning to TRBD2. Trimming took 3 bases from V and 3 from J; bases not matched to a gene: 1. CDR3 size: 14 residues. Germline lookup yields CDR1 SGHTA and CDR2 FQGNSA.

This clone was counted only a few times. The genes are TRBV18 and TRBJ1-1, with TRBD1 as a possible D gene (6 bases). The CDR3 contains 13 residues. CDR1 and CDR2 from the germline V gene are KGHSH and LQKENI. The ends were cut back, 5 bases at V and 3 bases at J, with 10 bases in the middle. The CDR3 spells CASSVHRDTEAFF. The CDR3, as DNA: TGTGCCAGCTCAGTCCACAGGGACACTGAAGCTTTCTTT.

Regarding this clone: Germline is not matched at one junction end, which may reflect a read error. This sequence joins TRBV11-2 and TRBJ1-1; D might be TRBD1 (6 bases). CDR1 is SGHAT and CDR2 is FQNNGV in the germline V gene. This CDR3 is 13 amino acids long. Here the CDR3 DNA reads TGTGCCAGCAGCCTAGACAGGAGGTCTGAAGCTTTCTTT. This codes for CASSLDRRSEAFF.

The chain employs TRBV28 and TRBJ1-5, with D perhaps matching TRBD1 (5 bases). V was shortened by 5 bases and J by 6 bases, with 8 bases between the two germline ends. CDR1 and CDR2 from the germline V gene are MDHEN and SYDVKM. This CDR3 has 12 residues. For the CDR3, the DNA is TGTGCCAGCAGTCGGGGGGTTCAGCCCCAGCATTTT. This codes for CASSRGVQPQHF.

In DNA, the CDR3 is TGCGCCAGCAGCTTGGGTAGCGGGACAGATACGCAGTATTTT. This encodes CASSLGSGTDTQYF. The rearrangement uses TRBV5-1 and TRBJ2-3; 7 bases align to TRBD2. V lost 0 bases to trimming and J lost 3 bases; unmatched junction nucleotides: 1. This CDR3 is built from 14 residues. In germline, CDR1 is SGHRS, CDR2 YFSETQ. The full variable domain, its missing parts supplied by reference TRBV5-1 and TRBJ2-3, is KAGVTQTPRYLIKTRGQQVTLSCSPISGHRSVSWYQQTPGQGLQFLFEYFSETQRNKGNFPGRFSGRQFSNSRSEMNVSTLELGDSALYLCASSLGSGTDTQYFGPGTRLTVL.

The chain links TRBV5-4 to TRBJ2-3; possible D gene TRBD1, 8 bases. This CDR3 is 14 amino acids long. Between the trimmed V and J ends, which lost 0 bases and 6 bases, there was a span of 11 bases. Per the germline V gene, CDR1 is SGHNT and CDR2 is YYREEE (reference sequence). The DNA for the CDR3 is TGTGCCAGCAGCTTGGAACAGGGGGGGGATACGCAGTATTTT. It codes for CASSLEQGGDTQYF.

The gene calls are TRBV10-1 and TRBJ2-5, with D perhaps matching TRBD1 (5 bases). Germline V lookup: CDR1 WNHNN, CDR2 SYGVQD (reference sequence). The V and J ends lost 5 bases and 2 bases respectively, with 9 bases between them. The CDR3 extends over 13 amino acids. CDR3 protein: CASSPGSQETQYF. The DNA of the CDR3 is TGCGCCAGCAGTCCAGGGTCGCAAGAGACCCAGTACTTC.

This clone was counted a single time. This chain uses TRBV10-3 with TRBJ2-7, with 9 bases matching TRBD2. Losses at the gene ends were 10 bases for V and 5 bases for J; bases not matched to a gene: 9. CDR1 is ENHRY and CDR2 is SYGVKD in the germline V gene. The length of the CDR3 is 13 residues. This CDR3 reads CATPRPSGDEQYF. The CDR3 region has the DNA TGTGCCACCCCACGCCCTAGCGGGGACGAGCAGTACTTC.

The chain recombines TRBV5-6 with TRBJ2-7, with D possibly matching TRBD2 (5 bases). V shed 2 bases and J shed 7 bases, with 10 bases lying between them. CDR3 length equals 12 residues. Germline V gene data show CDR1 as SGHDT and CDR2 as YYEEEE. DNA of the CDR3: TGTGCCAGCAGCTTACTAACGGGGGAGCAGTACTTC. Protein product: CASSLLTGEQYF.

This clone was seen a few times. The chain has TRBV6-1 and TRBJ2-2, with unresolved D. Between the trimmed V and J ends, which lost 7 bases and 3 bases, there was a span of 6 bases. From germline, CDR1 is MNHNS and CDR2 SASEGT. The CDR3 is 12 residues long. The CDR3, as DNA: TGTGCCAGCACTAGTTACACCGGGGAGCTGTTTTTT. Translating gives CASTSYTGELFF.

The chain couples TRBV27 to TRBJ2-1; 10 bases are a match to TRBD2. Germline CDR1 is MNHEY and CDR2 is SMNVEV (reference sequence). The CDR3 runs 15 residues. The trim removed 2 bases at V and 9 bases at J, leaving 7 bases unmatched. The CDR3 nucleotides are TGTGCCAGCAGTTTAAGCGGGAGGGTTGTAGGTGAGCAGTTCTTC. It specifies CASSLSGRVVGEQFF.